This record concerns one T cell receptor (beta chain) sequence. Alongside a J-beta primer mix, a sample-barcoded 5' primer served in a second PCR lasting about 7 to 11 cycles. TCRdb independently ran MiXCR on the 5' RACE reads; one entry per CDR3 protein. The profile shows fewer than 1.5 million distinct CDR3 sequences, approximately 42% of them singletons. This specimen belongs to a study of blood T cells in healthy people across ages. CDR3 length equals 14 residues. Losses at the gene ends were 3 bases for V and 9 bases for J; bases not matched to a gene: 8. The specimen sequenced was blood. This chain links TRBV12-3 or TRBV12-4 with TRBJ1-2; 9 nucleotides agree with TRBD1. This clonotype was obtained from a woman younger than 35 in good health. CDR3 amino acids: CASSFSGQGFRYTF. DNA of the CDR3: TGTGCCAGCAGTTTTTCGGGACAGGGTTTTCGCTACACCTTC.